Listed here are 4 T cell receptor beta chains from one sample, sequenced in a study of OX40 agonist ivuxolimab in advanced cancers. Sequenced by immunoSEQ multiplex PCR; TCRdb stores in-frame clones only, minus some. The repertoire has 10,000 to 15,000 clones, around 80% of them found once; the top ten carry over 12%. This specimen consisted of CD4+ or CD8+ T cells sorted from blood, obtained in a trial of the OX40 agonist ivuxolimab. All receptors come from an adult with an advanced solid tumor such as melanoma, head and neck, liver or kidney cancer.

The chain joins TRBV5-1 to TRBJ2-5, with D perhaps TRBD1 or TRBD2 (5 bases each). The CDR3 contains 15 residues. V lost 1 base to trimming and J lost 1 base, with 11 bases between them. Germline V lookup: CDR1 SGHRS, CDR2 YFSETQ. CDR3 protein: CASSLSGLGQETQYF. The DNA of the CDR3 is TGCGCCAGCAGCTTGTCGGGGCTGGGCCAAGAGACCCAGTACTTC.

A remark on this clone: One junction end disagrees with the germline gene, perhaps due to a read error. The chain recombines TRBV4-3 with TRBJ2-1, with D possibly being TRBD2 (5 bases). CDR1 LGHNA and CDR2 YSLEER come from the germline V gene. This CDR3 is built from 16 residues. The CDR3 nucleotides are TGCGCCGGCAGCCAAGACCCAGCGGCACTATCCAATGAGCAGTTCTTC. It translates to CAGSQDPAALSNEQFF.

The rearrangement joins TRBV9 to TRBJ1-1, with unresolved D. The CDR3 runs 16 residues. Trimming stripped 0 bases from V and 5 bases from J, with 17 bases between. Germline CDR1 is SGDLS and CDR2 is YYNGEE. The CDR3 reads CASSVVEDPARTEAFF. CDR3 DNA: TGTGCCAGCAGCGTAGTGGAGGACCCAGCTAGGACTGAAGCTTTCTTT.

The rearrangement links TRBV7-2 to TRBJ2-1; possibly TRBD1 or TRBD2 for D (5 bases each). V gave up 0 bases and J gave up 5 bases, with 17 bases separating them. Germline V gene lookup returns CDR1 SGHTA and CDR2 FQGNSA. The CDR3 is 17 amino acids. CDR3 protein: CASSLAIFGGFDNEQFF. In DNA, the CDR3 is TGTGCCAGCAGCTTAGCTATTTTTGGGGGTTTCGACAATGAGCAGTTCTTC.